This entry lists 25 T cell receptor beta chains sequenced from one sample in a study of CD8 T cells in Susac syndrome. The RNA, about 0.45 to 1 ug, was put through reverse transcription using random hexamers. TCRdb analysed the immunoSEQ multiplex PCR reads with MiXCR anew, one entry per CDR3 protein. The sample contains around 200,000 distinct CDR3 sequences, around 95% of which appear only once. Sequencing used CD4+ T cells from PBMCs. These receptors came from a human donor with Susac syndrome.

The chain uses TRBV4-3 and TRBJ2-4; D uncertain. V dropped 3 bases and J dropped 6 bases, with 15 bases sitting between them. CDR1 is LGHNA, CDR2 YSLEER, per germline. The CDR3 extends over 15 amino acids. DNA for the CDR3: TGCGCCAGCAGCCATCAGGAACGTGACGGAAACATTCAGTACTTC. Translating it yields CASSHQERDGNIQYF.

CDR3 amino acids: CASSPRTSAADTQYF. CDR3 DNA sequence: TGCGCCAGCAGCCCCCGGACTAGCGCGGCAGATACGCAGTATTTT. The V and J genes are TRBV4-3 and TRBJ2-3, with 9 bases that match TRBD2. The CDR3 runs 15 residues. The V gene's germline CDR1 is LGHNA and CDR2 YSLEER. Trimming took 4 bases from V and 4 from J; bases not matched to a gene: 6.

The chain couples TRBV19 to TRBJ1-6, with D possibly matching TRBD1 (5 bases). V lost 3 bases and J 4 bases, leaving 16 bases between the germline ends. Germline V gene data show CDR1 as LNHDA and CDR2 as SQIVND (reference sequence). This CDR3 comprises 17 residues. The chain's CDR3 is CASSIFPGKGYNSPLHF. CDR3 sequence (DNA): TGTGCCAGTAGTATTTTTCCTGGGAAGGGGTATAATTCACCCCTCCACTTT. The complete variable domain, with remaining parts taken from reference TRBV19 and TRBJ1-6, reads DGGITQSPKYLFRKEGQNVTLSCEQNLNHDAMYWYRQDPGQGLRLIYYSQIVNDFQKGDIAEGYSVSREKKESFPLTVTSAQKNPTAFYLCASSIFPGKGYNSPLHFGNGTRLTVT.

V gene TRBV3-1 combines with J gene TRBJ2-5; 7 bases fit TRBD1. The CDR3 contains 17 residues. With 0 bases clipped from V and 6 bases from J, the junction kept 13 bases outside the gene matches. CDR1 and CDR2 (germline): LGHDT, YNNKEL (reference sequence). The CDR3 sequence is CASSQEPTGSRGKTQYF. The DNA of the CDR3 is TGTGCCAGCAGCCAAGAGCCGACAGGGTCTCGTGGTAAGACCCAGTACTTC.

CDR3 nucleotides: TGCAGCGTTGCCGGAGGTATAGCGTACAATGAGCAGTTCTTC. This translates into CSVAGGIAYNEQFF. The gene calls are TRBV29-1 and TRBJ2-1; possibly TRBD2 for D (5 bases). With 4 bases removed from V and 4 bases from J, the gap between germline ends came to 14 bases. CDR1 is SQVTM, CDR2 ANQGSEA, per germline. The CDR3 totals 14 residues.

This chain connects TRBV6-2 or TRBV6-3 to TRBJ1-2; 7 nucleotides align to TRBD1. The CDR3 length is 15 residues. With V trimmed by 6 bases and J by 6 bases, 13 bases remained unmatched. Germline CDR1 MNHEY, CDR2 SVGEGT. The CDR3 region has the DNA TGTGCCAGCAGAACCAAACAGGGGTTCTTGGATGGCTACACCTTC. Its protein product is CASRTKQGFLDGYTF.

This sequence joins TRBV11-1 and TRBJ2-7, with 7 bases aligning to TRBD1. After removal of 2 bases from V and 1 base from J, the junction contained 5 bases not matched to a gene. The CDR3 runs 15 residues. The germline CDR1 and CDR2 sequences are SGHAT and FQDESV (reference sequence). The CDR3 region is CASSLQPTGSYEQYF. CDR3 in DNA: TGTGCCAGCAGCTTACAACCGACAGGGTCCTACGAGCAGTACTTC.

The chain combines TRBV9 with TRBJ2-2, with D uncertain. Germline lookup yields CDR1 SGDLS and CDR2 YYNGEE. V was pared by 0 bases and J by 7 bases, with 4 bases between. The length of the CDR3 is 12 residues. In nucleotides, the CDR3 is TGTGCCAGCAGCGTAGTAGGCGGGGAGCTGTTTTTT. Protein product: CASSVVGGELFF.

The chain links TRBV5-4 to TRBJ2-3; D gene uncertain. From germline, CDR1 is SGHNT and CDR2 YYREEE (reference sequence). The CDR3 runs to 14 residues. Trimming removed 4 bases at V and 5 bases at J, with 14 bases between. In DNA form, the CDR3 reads TGTGCCAGCAGCCAGGACCTCTGGGGAGATACGCAGTATTTT. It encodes CASSQDLWGDTQYF. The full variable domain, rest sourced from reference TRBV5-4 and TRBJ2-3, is ETGVTQSPTHLIKTRGQQVTLRCSSQSGHNTVSWYQQALGQGPQFIFQYYREEENGRGNFPPRFSGLQFPNYSSELNVNALELDDSALYLCASSQDLWGDTQYFGPGTRLTVL.

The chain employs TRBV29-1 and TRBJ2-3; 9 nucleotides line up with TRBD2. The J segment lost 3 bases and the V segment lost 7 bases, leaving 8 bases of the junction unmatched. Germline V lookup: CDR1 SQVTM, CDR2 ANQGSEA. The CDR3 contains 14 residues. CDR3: CSADASGDTDTQYF. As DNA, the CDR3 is TGCAGCGCCGACGCTAGCGGGGATACAGATACGCAGTATTTT.

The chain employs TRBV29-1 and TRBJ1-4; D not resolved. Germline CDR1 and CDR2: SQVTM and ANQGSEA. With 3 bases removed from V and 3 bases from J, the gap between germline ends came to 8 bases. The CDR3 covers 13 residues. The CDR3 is CSVEPEPNEKLFF. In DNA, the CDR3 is TGCAGCGTTGAGCCCGAACCTAATGAAAAACTGTTTTTT.

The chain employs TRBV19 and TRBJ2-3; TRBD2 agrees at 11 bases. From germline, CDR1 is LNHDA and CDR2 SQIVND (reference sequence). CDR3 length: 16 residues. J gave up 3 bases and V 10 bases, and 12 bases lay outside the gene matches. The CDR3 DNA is TGTGCCACCCAAAGTAGACTAGCGGGGTTGACAGATACGCAGTATTTT. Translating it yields CATQSRLAGLTDTQYF.

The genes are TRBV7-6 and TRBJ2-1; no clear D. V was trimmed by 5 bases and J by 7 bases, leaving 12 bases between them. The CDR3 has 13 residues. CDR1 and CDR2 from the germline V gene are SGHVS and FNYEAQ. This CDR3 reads CASSLVQRNEQFF. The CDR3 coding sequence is TGTGCCAGCAGCCTCGTTCAACGGAATGAGCAGTTCTTC.

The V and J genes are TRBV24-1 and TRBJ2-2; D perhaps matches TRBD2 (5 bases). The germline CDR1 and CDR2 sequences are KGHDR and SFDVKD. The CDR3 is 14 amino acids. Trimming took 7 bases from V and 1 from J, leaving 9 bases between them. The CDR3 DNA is TGTGCCACCAGGGGAGTCAAGAACACCGGGGAGCTGTTTTTT. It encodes CATRGVKNTGELFF.

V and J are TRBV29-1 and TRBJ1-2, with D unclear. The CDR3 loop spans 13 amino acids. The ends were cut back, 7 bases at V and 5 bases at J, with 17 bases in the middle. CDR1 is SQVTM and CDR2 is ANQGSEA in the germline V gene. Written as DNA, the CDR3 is TGCAGCGCCAATTTTATGTGGGGTTATGGCTACACCTTC. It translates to CSANFMWGYGYTF.

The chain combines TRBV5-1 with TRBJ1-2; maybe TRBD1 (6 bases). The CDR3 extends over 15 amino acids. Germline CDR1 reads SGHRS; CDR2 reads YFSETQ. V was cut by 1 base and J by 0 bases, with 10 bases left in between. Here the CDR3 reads CASSLSGTTNYGYTF. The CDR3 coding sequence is TGCGCCAGCAGCTTGAGTGGGACAACTAACTATGGCTACACCTTC.

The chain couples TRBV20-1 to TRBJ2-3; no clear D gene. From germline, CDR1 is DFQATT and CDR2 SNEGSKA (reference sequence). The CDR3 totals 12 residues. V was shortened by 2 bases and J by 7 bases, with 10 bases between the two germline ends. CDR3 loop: CSARSLPYTQYF. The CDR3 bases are TGCAGTGCTAGATCACTACCCTATACGCAGTATTTT.

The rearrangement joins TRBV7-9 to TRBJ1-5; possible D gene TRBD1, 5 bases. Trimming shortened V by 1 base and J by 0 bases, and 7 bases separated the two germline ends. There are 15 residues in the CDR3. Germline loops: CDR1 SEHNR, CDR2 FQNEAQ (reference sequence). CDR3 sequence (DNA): TGTGCCAGCAGCTTAGGGGACGGTAGCAATCAGCCCCAGCATTTT. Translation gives CASSLGDGSNQPQHF.

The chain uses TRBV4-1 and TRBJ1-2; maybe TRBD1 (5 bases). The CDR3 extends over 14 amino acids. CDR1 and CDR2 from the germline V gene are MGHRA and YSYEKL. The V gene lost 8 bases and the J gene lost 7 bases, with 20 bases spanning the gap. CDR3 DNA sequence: TGCGCCAGCGCCCGCGGGGCTTTCGTGGGTGGCTACACCTTC. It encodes CASARGAFVGGYTF.

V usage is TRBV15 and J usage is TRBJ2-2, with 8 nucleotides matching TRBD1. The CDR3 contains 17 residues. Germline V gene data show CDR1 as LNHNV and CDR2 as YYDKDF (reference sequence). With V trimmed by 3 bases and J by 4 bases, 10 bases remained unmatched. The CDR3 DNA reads TGTGCCACCAGCAGGGGACAGGCCCCAGGGGGCACCGGGGAGCTGTTTTTT. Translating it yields CATSRGQAPGGTGELFF.

CDR3 protein: CASSPGGSMNTEAFF. Written as DNA, the CDR3 is TGTGCCAGCAGCCCAGGGGGAAGCATGAACACTGAAGCTTTCTTT. The chain couples TRBV7-2 to TRBJ1-1; TRBD1 agrees at 7 bases. Unmatched junction bases numbered 6, after V lost 5 bases and J lost 0 bases. Germline V gene data show CDR1 as SGHTA and CDR2 as FQGNSA. The CDR3 is 15 residues long.

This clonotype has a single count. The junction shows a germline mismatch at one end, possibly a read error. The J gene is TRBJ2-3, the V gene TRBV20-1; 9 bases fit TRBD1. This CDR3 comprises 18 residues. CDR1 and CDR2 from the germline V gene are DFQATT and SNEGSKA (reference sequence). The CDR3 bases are TGCAGTGTTAGAAGAACGGGACAGGGTACAGGAAGCACAGATACGCAGTATTTT. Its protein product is CSVRRTGQGTGSTDTQYF.

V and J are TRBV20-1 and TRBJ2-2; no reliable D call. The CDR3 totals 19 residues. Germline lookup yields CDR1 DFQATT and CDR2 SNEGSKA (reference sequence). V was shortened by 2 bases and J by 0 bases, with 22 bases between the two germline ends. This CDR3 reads CSARLGPRKSGTNTGELFF. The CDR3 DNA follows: TGCAGTGCTAGATTAGGCCCGAGAAAATCAGGCACGAACACCGGGGAGCTGTTTTTT.

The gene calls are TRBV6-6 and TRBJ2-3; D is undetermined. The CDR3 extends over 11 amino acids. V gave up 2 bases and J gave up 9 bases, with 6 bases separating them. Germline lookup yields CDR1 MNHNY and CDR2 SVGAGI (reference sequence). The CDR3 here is CASSYASTQYF. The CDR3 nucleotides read TGTGCCAGCAGTTACGCCAGCACGCAGTATTTT.

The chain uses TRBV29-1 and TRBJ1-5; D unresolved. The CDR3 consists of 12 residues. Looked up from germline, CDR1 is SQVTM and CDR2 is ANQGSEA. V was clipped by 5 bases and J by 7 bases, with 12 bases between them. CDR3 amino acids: CSVRWEGQPQHF. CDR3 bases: TGCAGCGTTAGGTGGGAAGGCCAGCCCCAGCATTTT.